These 6 T cell receptor beta chains share one sample of origin, sequenced in a study of blood T cell repertoires in COVID-19 (dated by TCRdb to the early 2020s). Receptor amplification or capture employed the immunoSEQ multiplex PCR assay. TCRdb holds this immuneACCESS table with in-frame rearrangements only. Some clones are missing; in checked studies, unresolved V genes explain under half, and the rest has no known cause. This sample has 70,000 to 95,000 clones in its table, and about 77% of those were observed once. Jointly, the top ten make up 16% of the sample. Source material: peripheral blood. The receptors here all came from a human donor in a cohort sampled during active COVID-19.

V and J are TRBV5-3 and TRBJ2-5; D is perhaps TRBD1 (6 bases). TRBV5-3 qualifies as an ORF whose function is uncertain. There are 14 residues in the CDR3. Between the trimmed V and J ends, which lost 4 bases and 5 bases, there was a span of 15 bases. CDR3 region: CARSRTVWGETQYF. The CDR3 DNA follows: TGTGCCAGAAGCAGGACAGTGTGGGGGGAGACCCAGTACTTC.

This chain links TRBV6-5 with TRBJ1-3, with a tentative D call TRBD1 (5 bases). This CDR3 spans 15 amino acids. V was clipped by 5 bases and J by 4 bases, with 15 bases between them. Germline values: CDR1 MNHEY, CDR2 SVGAGI. CDR3 in DNA: TGTGCCAGCAGTCCCCTGGGAGGGACGGGAAACACCATATATTTT. Translated, it gives CASSPLGGTGNTIYF.

The J gene is TRBJ1-4, the V gene TRBV6-5; 7 bases are a match to TRBD1. Germline V CDR1 and CDR2: MNHEY, SVGAGI. This CDR3 spans 14 amino acids. V dropped 6 bases and J dropped 7; count of bases not matched to a gene: 8. The chain's CDR3 is CASSSGAGGEKLFF. CDR3 DNA: TGTGCCAGCAGCTCCGGGGCAGGGGGTGAAAAACTGTTTTTT.

There are a few counts of this clone. This chain joins TRBV24-1 and TRBJ2-1; the match to TRBD2 covers 13 bases. V was clipped by 6 bases and J by 6 bases; unmatched bases: 1. Per germline, CDR1 KGHDR and CDR2 SFDVKD. The length of the CDR3 is 14 residues. CDR3 amino acids: CATSWTSGSNEQFF. Written as DNA, the CDR3 is TGTGCCACCAGTTGGACTAGCGGGAGCAATGAGCAGTTCTTC.

The chain links TRBV10-1 to TRBJ2-7; D is possibly TRBD2 (6 bases). The V end lost 3 bases, the J end lost 0 bases, and 9 bases lay between the germline ends. This CDR3 has 14 residues. Germline V gives CDR1 WNHNN, CDR2 SYGVQD (reference sequence). CDR3 sequence: CASSDSGPSYEQYF. The CDR3 DNA is TGCGCCAGCAGTGATAGCGGTCCCTCCTACGAGCAGTACTTC.

There are many counts of this clone. This sequence joins TRBV28 and TRBJ1-2, with D tentatively TRBD1 (6 bases). The CDR3 is made up of 15 amino acids. Per germline, CDR1 MDHEN and CDR2 SYDVKM. Trimming removed 3 bases from V and 5 bases from J, with 16 bases in between. The CDR3 coding sequence is TGTGCCAGCAGTTTTAGCGGGCAGGGGAAATATGGCTACACCTTC. Residues: CASSFSGQGKYGYTF.